The source of this T cell receptor beta chain is a study of ipilimumab plus nivolumab after autologous stem cell transplantation. The CDR3 runs to 14 residues. The V gene lost 5 bases and the J gene lost 2 bases, with 11 bases spanning the gap. The germline V gene encodes CDR1 SGHTA and CDR2 FQGNSA. Starting 14 to 28 days after autologous transplant, ipilimumab 1 mg/kg was given. Dosing: nivolumab 3 mg/kg IV, weeks 1, 4, 7, 10, then every two weeks to week 26. Here immunoSEQ multiplex PCR was the method, and the copy in TCRdb shows in-frame clones only, minus some. This table holds tens of thousands of clones, about 86% found once.

This receptor was identified in a male donor with diffuse large B-cell lymphoma. The sequenced sample was PBMCs, obtained in a trial of ipilimumab plus nivolumab as post-transplant consolidation. The J gene is TRBJ2-3, the V gene TRBV7-2; a weak D match, TRBD2 (5 bases). CDR3 protein: CASSPGLITDTQYF. The CDR3 DNA sequence: TGTGCCAGCAGCCCAGGACTGATCACAGATACGCAGTATTTT.